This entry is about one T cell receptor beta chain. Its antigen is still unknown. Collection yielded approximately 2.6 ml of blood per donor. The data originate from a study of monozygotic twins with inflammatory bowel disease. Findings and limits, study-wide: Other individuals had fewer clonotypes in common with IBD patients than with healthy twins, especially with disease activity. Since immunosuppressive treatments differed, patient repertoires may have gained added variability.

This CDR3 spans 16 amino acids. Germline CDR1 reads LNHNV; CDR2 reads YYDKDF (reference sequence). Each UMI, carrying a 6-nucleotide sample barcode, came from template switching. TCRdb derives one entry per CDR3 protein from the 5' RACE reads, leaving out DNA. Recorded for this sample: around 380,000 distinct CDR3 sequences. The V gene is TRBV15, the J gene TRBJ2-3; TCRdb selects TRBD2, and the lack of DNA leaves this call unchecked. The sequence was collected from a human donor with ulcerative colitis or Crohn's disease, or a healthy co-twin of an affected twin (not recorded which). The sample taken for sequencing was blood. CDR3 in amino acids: CATSRDSLAGGSTQYF.